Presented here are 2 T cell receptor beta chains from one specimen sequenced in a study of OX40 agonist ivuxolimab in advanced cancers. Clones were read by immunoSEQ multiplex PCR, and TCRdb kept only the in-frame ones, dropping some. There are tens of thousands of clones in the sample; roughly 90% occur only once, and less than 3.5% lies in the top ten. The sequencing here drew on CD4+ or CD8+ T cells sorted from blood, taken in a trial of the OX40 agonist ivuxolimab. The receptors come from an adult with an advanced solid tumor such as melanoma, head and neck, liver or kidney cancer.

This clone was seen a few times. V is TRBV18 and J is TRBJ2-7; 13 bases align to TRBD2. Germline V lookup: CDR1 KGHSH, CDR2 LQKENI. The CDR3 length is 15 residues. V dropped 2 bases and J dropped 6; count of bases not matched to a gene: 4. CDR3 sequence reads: CASSPTGTSGIEQYF. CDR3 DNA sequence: TGTGCCAGCTCACCAACCGGGACTAGCGGGATCGAGCAGTACTTC.

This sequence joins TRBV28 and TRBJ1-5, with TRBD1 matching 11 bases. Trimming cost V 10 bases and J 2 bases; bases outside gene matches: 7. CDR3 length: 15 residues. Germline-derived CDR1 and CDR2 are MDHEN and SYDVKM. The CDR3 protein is CATGQGASGNQPQHF. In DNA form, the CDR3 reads TGTGCCACTGGACAGGGGGCGTCTGGCAATCAGCCCCAGCATTTT.